Below are 22 T cell receptor beta chains sequenced from a single sample in a study of T cell responses to AZD1222 COVID-19 vaccine. Repertoires were generated with immunoSEQ multiplex PCR, while TCRdb's copy carries only in-frame clones and drops some. The sample lists 150,000 or so clones, approximately 88% occurring once. The starting material was peripheral blood, obtained on day 0 of AZD1222 vaccination. The receptors here all came from an adult in good health.

The chain is built from TRBV6-2 or TRBV6-3 and TRBJ2-1; unclear D gene. This CDR3 spans 15 amino acids. The germline V gene has CDR1 MNHEY and CDR2 SVGEGT. Trimming left V 3 bases short and J 5 bases short, with 14 bases between. The CDR3 loop is CASSYIGRRNNEQFF. The CDR3 bases are TGTGCCAGCAGTTATATCGGCAGGCGAAACAATGAGCAGTTCTTC.

The chain employs TRBV5-4 and TRBJ2-7, with a weak D call TRBD2 (6 bases). From germline, CDR1 is SGHNT and CDR2 YYREEE (reference sequence). The germline V and J ends were trimmed by 1 base and 7 bases, with 12 bases remaining between them. This CDR3 contains 13 residues. CDR3 amino acids: CASSLTGVGEQYV. CDR3 nucleotide sequence: TGTGCCAGCAGCTTGACGGGGGTGGGTGAGCAGTACGTC.

A single count supports this clone. The CDR3 DNA sequence: TGTGCCAGCAGTCCGGGGGGGGCGAACACCGGGGAGCTGTTTTTT. Protein: CASSPGGANTGELFF. The genes are TRBV6-6 and TRBJ2-2; 8 bases are shared with TRBD2. J was trimmed by 0 bases and V by 5 bases; bases with no gene match: 2. This CDR3 has 15 residues. The germline V gene has CDR1 MNHNY and CDR2 SVGAGI (reference sequence).

The V and J genes are TRBV29-1 and TRBJ2-5; D remains unclear. CDR1 is SQVTM and CDR2 is ANQGSEA in the germline V gene. This CDR3 is built from 13 residues. V gave up 5 bases and J gave up 9 bases, with 19 bases separating them. The CDR3 DNA is TGCAGCGTTCAAGGGCACGCATGGGGATCCCAGTACTTC. Translated: CSVQGHAWGSQYF.

The rearrangement uses TRBV7-3 and TRBJ1-2, with 7 bases identical to TRBD1. This CDR3 comprises 15 residues. The V and J ends lost 0 bases and 4 bases, in that order; junction bases with no gene match: 5. Germline CDR1 and CDR2: SGHTA and FQGTGA. The CDR3 DNA reads as TGTGCCAGCAGCTTAACAGCAGGGGGGGTCTATGGCTACACCTTC. Residues: CASSLTAGGVYGYTF.

The chain recombines TRBV11-2 with TRBJ2-1, with 10 bases fitting TRBD2. Germline V lookup: CDR1 SGHAT, CDR2 FQNNGV. The CDR3 contains 17 residues. Trimming removed 3 bases from V and 0 bases from J; junction bases left unmatched: 5. The CDR3 region is CASSLSSGRSSYNEQFF. DNA for the CDR3: TGTGCCAGCAGCTTGAGTAGCGGGAGGAGCTCCTACAATGAGCAGTTCTTC.

V gene TRBV19 combines with J gene TRBJ1-2; 8 bases agree with TRBD1. The V gene's germline CDR1 is LNHDA and CDR2 SQIVND (reference sequence). The CDR3 runs 13 residues. The trim removed 10 bases at V and 7 bases at J, leaving 11 bases unmatched. The CDR3: CATTGEGFGGYTF. CDR3 in DNA: TGTGCCACGACAGGGGAGGGTTTCGGTGGCTACACCTTC.

The chain is built from TRBV6-5 and TRBJ2-1; D gene uncertain. Germline loops: CDR1 MNHEY, CDR2 SVGAGI. This CDR3 is built from 12 residues. Trimming cost V 9 bases and J 7 bases, with 13 bases left between them. The CDR3 protein is CASRRFLNEQFF. CDR3 bases: TGTGCCAGTAGAAGGTTCTTGAATGAGCAGTTCTTC.

This clone is a singleton in its sample. The chain employs TRBV18 and TRBJ1-2; TRBD1 might be the D (5 bases). Trimming shortened V by 3 bases and J by 2 bases, and 10 bases separated the two germline ends. Germline CDR1 KGHSH, CDR2 LQKENI. The CDR3 has 14 residues. CDR3 nucleotide sequence: TGTGCCAGCTCACCGGAGGGGAAGAACTATGGCTACACCTTC. It codes for CASSPEGKNYGYTF.

V and J are TRBV7-8 and TRBJ2-1; TRBD2 agrees at 7 bases. This CDR3 has 15 residues. From germline, CDR1 is SGHVS and CDR2 FQNEAQ. J was trimmed by 2 bases and V by 6 bases; bases with no gene match: 7. The CDR3 spells CASRASGGTYNEQFF. CDR3 sequence (DNA): TGTGCCAGCAGGGCTAGCGGAGGGACCTACAATGAGCAGTTCTTC.

V usage is TRBV6-1 and J usage is TRBJ2-6, with a weak D call TRBD1 (6 bases). There are 17 residues in the CDR3. Germline V gene sequence: CDR1 MNHNS, CDR2 SASEGT. V was pared by 3 bases and J by 4 bases, with 16 bases between. The CDR3 coding sequence is TGTGCCAGCAGTGAGACAGGATCCCTAGGAGGGGCCAACGTCCTGACTTTC. Protein: CASSETGSLGGANVLTF.

This chain joins TRBV5-4 and TRBJ2-1; 8 bases are a match to TRBD1. CDR1 and CDR2 from the germline V gene are SGHNT and YYREEE (reference sequence). J was trimmed by 6 bases and V by 4 bases; bases with no gene match: 12. The CDR3 length is 16 residues. CDR3: CASSRNLDRARNEQFF. The CDR3 region has the DNA TGTGCCAGCAGCCGGAATCTGGACAGGGCCCGCAATGAGCAGTTCTTC.

The chain joins TRBV6-2 or TRBV6-3 to TRBJ1-2; D gene ambiguous. The CDR3 is 13 amino acids. Germline V gene lookup returns CDR1 MNHEY and CDR2 SVGEGT. V was trimmed by 5 bases and J by 5 bases, leaving 12 bases between them. The CDR3 coding sequence is TGTGCCAGCAGTCGGACGGCATCTTATGGCTACACCTTC. Amino acids: CASSRTASYGYTF.

This chain connects TRBV6-6 to TRBJ1-2; tentative D call: TRBD1 (6 bases). The length of the CDR3 is 16 residues. Trimming removed 0 bases at V and 2 bases at J, with 13 bases between. Germline V gene data show CDR1 as MNHNY and CDR2 as SVGAGI (reference sequence). The CDR3 reads CASSYSGGTGNYGYTF. The CDR3 DNA is TGTGCCAGCAGTTACTCAGGAGGAACAGGGAACTATGGCTACACCTTC.

The chain carries TRBV6-1 and TRBJ1-5; possibly TRBD1 for D (5 bases). The CDR3 covers 15 residues. Germline V gene sequence: CDR1 MNHNS, CDR2 SASEGT. Trimming took off 0 bases at V and 2 bases at J, with 8 bases between the two ends. The CDR3 region is CASSEALGGNQPQHF. In DNA, the CDR3 is TGTGCCAGCAGTGAAGCGCTAGGGGGCAATCAGCCCCAGCATTTT.

Here the CDR3 reads CAVRGGPVYEQYF. The CDR3, as DNA: TGTGCCGTAAGAGGAGGACCGGTCTACGAGCAGTACTTC. The chain is built from TRBV10-3 and TRBJ2-7; D may be TRBD2 (5 bases). The CDR3 sequence is 13 residues long. V was clipped by 11 bases and J by 3 bases, with 17 bases between them. Germline CDR1 ENHRY, CDR2 SYGVKD.

The V gene is TRBV5-4, the J gene TRBJ2-1; D may be TRBD2 (5 bases). The CDR3 totals 13 residues. V gave up 5 bases and J gave up 8 bases, with 14 bases separating them. CDR1 and CDR2 from the germline V gene are SGHNT and YYREEE (reference sequence). CDR3 DNA sequence: TGTGCCAGCAGAGACTCGAGGGCGGATGAGCAGTTCTTC. Translated, it gives CASRDSRADEQFF. The full variable domain, its missing parts supplied by reference TRBV5-4 and TRBJ2-1, is ETGVTQSPTHLIKTRGQQVTLRCSSQSGHNTVSWYQQALGQGPQFIFQYYREEENGRGNFPPRFSGLQFPNYSSELNVNALELDDSALYLCASRDSRADEQFFGPGTRLTVL.

This clone was counted once. The chain recombines TRBV6-6 with TRBJ1-5; D ambiguous. This CDR3 is built from 14 residues. V lost 5 bases and J lost 2, with 10 bases in between. Germline CDR1 reads MNHNY; CDR2 reads SVGAGI (reference sequence). The CDR3 loop is CASSLPAGNQPQHF. In DNA form, the CDR3 reads TGTGCCAGCAGTCTCCCCGCTGGCAATCAGCCCCAGCATTTT.

The chain joins TRBV6-4 to TRBJ1-6; no reliable D call. V lost 3 bases and J lost 9, with 9 bases in between. This CDR3 region has 13 residues. The germline gives CDR1 MRHNA, CDR2 SNTAGT. The CDR3: CASSEGFRSPLHF. DNA of the CDR3: TGTGCCAGCAGTGAGGGGTTTCGTTCACCCCTCCACTTT.

J is TRBJ1-1 and V is TRBV19, with TRBD1 as a possible D gene (5 bases). Germline V gene lookup returns CDR1 LNHDA and CDR2 SQIVND (reference sequence). V dropped 1 base and J dropped 5 bases, with 17 bases sitting between them. The CDR3 sequence is 16 residues long. The CDR3 protein is CASSIGRGVERTEAFF. Written as DNA, the CDR3 is TGTGCCAGTAGTATAGGTCGGGGGGTGGAAAGAACTGAAGCTTTCTTT.

CDR3: CASSLGITEAFF. The DNA for the CDR3 is TGTGCCAGCAGTTTGGGGATCACTGAAGCTTTCTTT. The gene calls are TRBV12-3 or TRBV12-4 and TRBJ1-1; the D is unclear. Trimming removed 3 bases from V and 4 bases from J, with 6 bases in between. The CDR3 totals 12 residues.

The chain carries TRBV5-1 and TRBJ1-2; D gene ambiguous. Germline CDR1 reads SGHRS; CDR2 reads YFSETQ. V was clipped by 0 bases and J by 5 bases, with 17 bases between them. The CDR3 sequence is 16 residues long. The CDR3 reads CASSLESSGPAYGYTF. CDR3 bases: TGCGCCAGCAGCTTGGAATCGTCCGGACCGGCATATGGCTACACCTTC.